This T cell receptor (beta chain) was profiled in a study of OX40 agonist ivuxolimab in advanced cancers. Trimming pared 5 bases from V and 0 bases from J, leaving 5 bases between. The CDR3 sequence is 13 residues long. Per germline, CDR1 SGHRS and CDR2 YFSETQ. Some clones are missing from TCRdb's copy, which holds only in-frame ones; the method was immunoSEQ multiplex PCR. The profile covers about 72,000 clones, with 87% appearing a single time and 1.3% taken by the ten largest. Patients who had autoimmune disease history or got systemic immunosuppression were left out. The chain joins TRBV5-1 to TRBJ1-4; D uncertain. This material consisted of CD4+ or CD8+ T cells sorted from blood, taken in a trial of the OX40 agonist ivuxolimab. The TCR originated in an adult with an advanced solid tumor such as melanoma, head and neck, liver or kidney cancer. The DNA of the CDR3 is TGCGCCAGCAGGACTGCAACTAATGAAAAACTGTTTTTT. It is translated as CASRTATNEKLFF.